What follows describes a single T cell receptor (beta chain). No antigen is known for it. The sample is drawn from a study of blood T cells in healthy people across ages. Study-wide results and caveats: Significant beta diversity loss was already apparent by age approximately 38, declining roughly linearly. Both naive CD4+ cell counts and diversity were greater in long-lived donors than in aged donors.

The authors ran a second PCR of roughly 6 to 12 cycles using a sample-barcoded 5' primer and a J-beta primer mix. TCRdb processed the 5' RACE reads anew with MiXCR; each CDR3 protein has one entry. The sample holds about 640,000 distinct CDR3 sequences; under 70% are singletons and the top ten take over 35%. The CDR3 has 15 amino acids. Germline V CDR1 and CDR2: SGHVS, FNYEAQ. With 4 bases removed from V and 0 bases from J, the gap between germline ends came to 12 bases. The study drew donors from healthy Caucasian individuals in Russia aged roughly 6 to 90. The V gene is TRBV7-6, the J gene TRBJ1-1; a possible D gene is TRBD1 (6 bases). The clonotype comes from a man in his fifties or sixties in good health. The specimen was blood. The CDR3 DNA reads TGTGCCAGCAGCTCCTTGGGGGCGGTGAACACTGAAGCTTTCTTT. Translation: CASSSLGAVNTEAFF.